This T cell receptor beta chain was identified in a study of T cell responses to AZD1222 COVID-19 vaccine. Measured with immunoSEQ multiplex PCR; TCRdb has only the in-frame clones, and not every one. The data contain under 150,000 clones, 70% to 90% of them seen just once; the ten biggest clones take up around 5.3%. V was clipped by 3 bases and J by 2 bases, with 10 bases between them. CDR1 and CDR2 (germline): DFQATT, SNEGSKA (reference sequence). The CDR3 has 13 residues. Sequenced here: peripheral blood, sampled 28 days after the second AZD1222 dose. The TCR was taken from an adult who received the AZD1222 COVID-19 vaccine. The V call is TRBV20-1, the J call TRBJ1-2; D unclear. CDR3 coding DNA: TGCAGTGCTAGTGACACGAAAAACTATGGCTACACCTTC. It specifies CSASDTKNYGYTF.